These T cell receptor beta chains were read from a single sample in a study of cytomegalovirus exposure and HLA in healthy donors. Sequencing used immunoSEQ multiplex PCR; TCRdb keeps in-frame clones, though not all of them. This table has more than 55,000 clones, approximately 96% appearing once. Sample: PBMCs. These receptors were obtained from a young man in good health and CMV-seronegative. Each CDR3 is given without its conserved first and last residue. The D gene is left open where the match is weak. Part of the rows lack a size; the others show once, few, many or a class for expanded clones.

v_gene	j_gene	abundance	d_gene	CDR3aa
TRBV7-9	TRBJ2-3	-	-	ASSLANRDGDTQY
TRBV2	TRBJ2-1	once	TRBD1	ASRGQGYEQF
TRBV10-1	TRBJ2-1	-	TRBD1	ASSELGTGYNEQF
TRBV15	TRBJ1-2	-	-	ATSRDPDYGYT
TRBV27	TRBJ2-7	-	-	ASSYNSADEQY
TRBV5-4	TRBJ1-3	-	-	ASSLRVGSGNTIY
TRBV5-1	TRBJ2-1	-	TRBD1	ASTKGQNNEQF
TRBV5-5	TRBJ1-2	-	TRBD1	ASSLGQGDGYT
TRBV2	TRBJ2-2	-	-	ASSNLNTGELF
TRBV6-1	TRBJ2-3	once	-	ASSASRDTQY
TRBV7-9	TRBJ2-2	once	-	ASRSAGVTGELF
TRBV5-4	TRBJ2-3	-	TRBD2	ASSLGGGRTDTQY
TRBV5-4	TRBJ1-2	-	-	ASSLEIGGRGDGYT
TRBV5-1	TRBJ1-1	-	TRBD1	ASSLARTGVGTEAF
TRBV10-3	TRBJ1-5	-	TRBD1	AISESAGGSNQPQH
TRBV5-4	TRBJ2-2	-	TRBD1	ASRGPTGELF
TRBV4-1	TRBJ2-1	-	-	ASSQDPTYNEQF
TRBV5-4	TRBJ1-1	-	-	ASSLDGRGTEAF
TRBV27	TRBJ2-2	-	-	ASSQGVNTGELF
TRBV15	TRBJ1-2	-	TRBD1	ATSRSLAPTQGVYGYT
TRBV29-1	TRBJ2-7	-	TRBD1	SALRDSSYEQY
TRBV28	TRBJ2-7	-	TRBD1	ASSRPGTGGYEQY
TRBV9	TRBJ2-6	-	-	ASSVSGGANVLT
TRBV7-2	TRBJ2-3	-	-	ASSLLRTDTQY
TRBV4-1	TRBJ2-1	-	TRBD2	ASSQEVSGDNEQF
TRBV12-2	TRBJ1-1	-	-	ASRLARRQDPTEAF
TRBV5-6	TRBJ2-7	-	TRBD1	ASSYGTVGTYEQY
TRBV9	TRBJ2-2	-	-	ASSVGGNTGELF
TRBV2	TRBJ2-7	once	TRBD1	ASRMTGGPYEQY
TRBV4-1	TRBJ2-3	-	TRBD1	ASSQTRPRTGGRDTQY
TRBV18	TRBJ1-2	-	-	ASSAEQGHPDGYT
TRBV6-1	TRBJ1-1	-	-	ASFNPGGAVTEAF
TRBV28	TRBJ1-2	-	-	ASSLFSVGNHYVSYT
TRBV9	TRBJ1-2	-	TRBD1	ASSAFHSGTGSYT
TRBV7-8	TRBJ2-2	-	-	ASSFGQLSGELF
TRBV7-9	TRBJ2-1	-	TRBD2	ASSGGVAGLAGEQF
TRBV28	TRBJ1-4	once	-	ACRGASTNEKLF
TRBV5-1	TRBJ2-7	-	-	ASSLGQSVY
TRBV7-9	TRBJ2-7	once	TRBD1	ASSPRDRAYEQY
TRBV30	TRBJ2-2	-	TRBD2	AWSLSGLAGGNTGELF
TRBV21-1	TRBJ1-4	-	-	ASSKAGGNEKLF
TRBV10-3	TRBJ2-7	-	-	AIGGELSTRLRDEQY